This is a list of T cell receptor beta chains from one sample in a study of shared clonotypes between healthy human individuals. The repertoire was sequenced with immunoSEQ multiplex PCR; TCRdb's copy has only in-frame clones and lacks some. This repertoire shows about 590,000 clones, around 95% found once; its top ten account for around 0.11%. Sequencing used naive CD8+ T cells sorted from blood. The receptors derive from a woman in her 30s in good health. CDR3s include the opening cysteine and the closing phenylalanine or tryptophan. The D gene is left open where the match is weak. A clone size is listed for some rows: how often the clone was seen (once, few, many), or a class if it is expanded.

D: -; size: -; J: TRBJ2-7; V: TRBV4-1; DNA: TGCGCCAGCAGCCAAGTTACGGACTCCTACGAGCAGTACTTC; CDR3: CASSQVTDSYEQYF
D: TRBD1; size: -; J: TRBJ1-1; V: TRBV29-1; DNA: TGCAGCGTTTCAGGGGGCGTCTATGTGAACACTGAAGCTTTCTTT; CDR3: CSVSGGVYVNTEAFF
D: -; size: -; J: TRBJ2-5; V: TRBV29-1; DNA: TGCAGCGTTGTAGGGGAGACCCAGTACTTC; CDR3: CSVVGETQYF
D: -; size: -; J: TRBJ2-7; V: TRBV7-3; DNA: TGTGCCAGCAGCGTTTACCCGGGAGAGTCCTACGAGCAGTACTTC; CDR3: CASSVYPGESYEQYF
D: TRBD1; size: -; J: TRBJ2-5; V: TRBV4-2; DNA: TGTGCCAGCAGCCAAGATCCCGGGACAGAAGAGACCCAGTACTTC; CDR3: CASSQDPGTEETQYF
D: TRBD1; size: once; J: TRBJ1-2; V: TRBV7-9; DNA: TGTGCCAGCAGCCTTGGACAGGGGTCTTATGGCTACACCTTC; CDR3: CASSLGQGSYGYTF
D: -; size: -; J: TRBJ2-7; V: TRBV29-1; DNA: TGCAGCTATTATAGCGACTCCTACGAGCAGTACTTC; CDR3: CSYYSDSYEQYF
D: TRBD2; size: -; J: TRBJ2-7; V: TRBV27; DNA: TGTGCCAGCAGTTCCTCCCTAGCGGGAGAGTCTAACGAGCAGTACTTC; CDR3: CASSSSLAGESNEQYF
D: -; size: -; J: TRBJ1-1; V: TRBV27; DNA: TGTGCCAGCAGCGGGCTAGAGACACCACGTGAAGCTTTCTTT; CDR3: CASSGLETPREAFF
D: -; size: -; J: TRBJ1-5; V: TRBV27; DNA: TGTGCCAGCCACGGAGGTCACCCGGATCAGCCCCAGCATTTT; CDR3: CASHGGHPDQPQHF
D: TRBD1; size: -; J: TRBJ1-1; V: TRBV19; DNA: TGTGCCAGTAGTACAGGGGGATGGAACACTGAAGCTTTCTTT; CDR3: CASSTGGWNTEAFF
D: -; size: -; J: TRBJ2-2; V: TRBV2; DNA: TGTGCCAGCAGCCCCAGTTGGGCCGGGGAGCTGTTTTTT; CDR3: CASSPSWAGELFF
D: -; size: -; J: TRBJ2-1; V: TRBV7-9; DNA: TGTGCCAGCAGCAAGCGACCGGGGACCCCCAATGAGCAGTTCTTC; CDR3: CASSKRPGTPNEQFF
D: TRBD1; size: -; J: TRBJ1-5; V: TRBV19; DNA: TGTGCCAGTAGTATTTTTGACAGGGCGGTGGATCAGCCCCAGCATTTT; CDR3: CASSIFDRAVDQPQHF